What follows is one T cell receptor (beta chain) and its context. Antigen unknown. The record originates from a study of PD-L1 blockade in urothelial cancer. Overall study results and limits: Below-median blood TCR clonality before treatment forecast better survival.

Time point denoted: pretreatment peripheral blood. This table comes from immunoSEQ multiplex PCR, and its TCRdb copy is limited to in-frame clones, with some not included. The sample lists roughly 51,000 clones; about 86% were seen once. Germline V gene data show CDR1 as SGHRS and CDR2 as YFSETQ. CDR3 size: 13 residues. The V and J ends lost 3 bases and 6 bases respectively, with 12 bases between them. The sequence derives from a man between 60 and 70 years old with urothelial cancer. Sequenced here: PBMCs, sampled around atezolizumab (anti-PD-L1) treatment. J is TRBJ1-1 and V is TRBV5-1; weak D call: TRBD1 (5 bases). DNA for the CDR3: TGCGCCAGCAGCTCGCAGGGTTCCTCTGAAGCTTTCTTT. Protein: CASSSQGSSEAFF.